This T cell receptor beta chain originates from a study of T cell responses to AZD1222 COVID-19 vaccine. On the study more broadly: Second-dose intervals of approximately 4 or approximately 12 weeks were pooled.

Study-wide results and caveats: Breadth and depth of Spike-specific TCRs rose after two AZD1222 doses. At 160-218 and 743-854, vaccine-associated CD4 TCRs were dominant, and they spanned spike.

The CDR3 is 15 residues long. V was clipped by 7 bases and J by 0 bases, with 16 bases between them. From germline, CDR1 is SGDLS and CDR2 YYNGEE. As to this clone: Its cognate antigen is unknown.

Assay used: immunoSEQ multiplex PCR; TCRdb lists only in-frame clones, some missing. Of more than 85,000 clones detected, 87% appear once; the ten largest clones hold 3% to 4%. The chain employs TRBV9 and TRBJ1-2; D not resolved. The receptor's source is an adult in good health. The source was peripheral blood, collected on day 0 of AZD1222 vaccination. CDR3 bases: TGTGCCAGCCGCCTACGGCCGGCCCCTAACTATGGCTACACCTTC. This encodes CASRLRPAPNYGYTF.